A single sample is the source of the 24 T cell receptor beta chains below, sequenced in a study of T cells in Graves' hyperthyroidism and ophthalmopathy (dated by TCRdb to the late 2010s). Libraries came from multiplex PCR. Reads for this sample came from an Illumina HiSeq 2000. The TCR beta CDR3 regions were amplified from the RNA transcripts. For the first round of RT-PCR on the TCR CDR3, the HTBI primer set was used together with the Qiagen OneStep RT-PCR kit. The public reads were reanalyzed by TCRdb: fastp trimming at Q25, MiXCR alignment, in-frame beta chains only. Records with the same CDR3 protein are collapsed into one entry carrying the most frequent genes and DNA. This sample gives 50,000 to 60,000 distinct CDR3 sequences in total; roughly 52% of them show up just once. About an eighth of the sample is held by the ten biggest clonotypes. Sequencing was performed on blood. These receptors originate from a woman aged 25 to 39 with Graves' ophthalmopathy.

This clonotype was observed many times. This CDR3 is CATGRSLGDTEAFF. The CDR3, as DNA: TGTGCCACGGGCCGCAGCTTGGGTGACACTGAAGCTTTCTTT. The V call is TRBV19, the J call TRBJ1-1; D gene uncertain. The V gene's germline CDR1 is LNHDA and CDR2 SQIVND (reference sequence). The CDR3 is 14 amino acids. Trimming took 10 bases from V and 3 from J, leaving 18 bases between them.

The V gene is TRBV4-1, the J gene TRBJ2-1, with D perhaps assigned TRBD1 or TRBD2 (7 bases each). In germline, CDR1 is MGHRA, CDR2 YSYEKL. The CDR3 sequence is 17 residues long. V dropped 4 bases and J dropped 5 bases, with 21 bases sitting between them. The CDR3, as DNA: TGCGCCAGCAGCCCCCAGGGGGGGCAGGGGACCGACAATGAGCAGTTCTTC. It specifies CASSPQGGQGTDNEQFF.

This clonotype was recorded at least ten times. V is TRBV5-6 and J is TRBJ1-1; no firm D call. In germline, CDR1 is SGHDT, CDR2 YYEEEE. V was clipped by 1 base and J by 6 bases, with 10 bases between them. The CDR3 runs 13 residues. Here the CDR3 DNA reads TGTGCCAGCAGCTTGTTTACTGCCCCTGAAGCTTTCTTT. Translated: CASSLFTAPEAFF.

In this sample, this clonotype turned up many times. The genes are TRBV19 and TRBJ2-1, with D possibly being TRBD2 (7 bases). Trimming left V 3 bases short and J 6 bases short, with 18 bases between. This CDR3 is 16 amino acids long. Germline CDR1 and CDR2: LNHDA and SQIVND (reference sequence). The CDR3, as DNA: TGTGCCAGTAGTATGAGGGGGGGAGGGAGCTCCAATGAGCAGTTCTTC. It codes for CASSMRGGGSSNEQFF.

This sequence joins TRBV27 and TRBJ2-1; the match to TRBD2 covers 8 bases. The CDR3 has 16 residues. Germline CDR1 is MNHEY and CDR2 is SMNVEV (reference sequence). After removal of 5 bases from V and 5 bases from J, the junction contained 11 bases not matched to a gene. CDR3 region: CASSPQDREGHNEQFF. The DNA for the CDR3 is TGTGCCAGCAGTCCCCAGGATCGGGAGGGACACAATGAGCAGTTCTTC.

The J gene is TRBJ2-7, the V gene TRBV20-1; 12 bases agree with TRBD1. The V gene's germline CDR1 is DFQATT and CDR2 SNEGSKA (reference sequence). The CDR3 runs to 10 residues. J was trimmed by 12 bases and V by 8 bases; bases with no gene match: 5. The CDR3 DNA is TGCAGTTCCGGGACAGGGGGCCGGTACTTC. This codes for CSSGTGGRYF.

This clonotype is labeled medium-sized (0.01 to 0.1%). The V gene is TRBV24-1, the J gene TRBJ1-1, with a tentative D call TRBD1 (5 bases). This CDR3 comprises 14 residues. The V end lost 7 bases, the J end lost 1 base, and 12 bases lay between the germline ends. The germline V gene encodes CDR1 KGHDR and CDR2 SFDVKD. CDR3 coding DNA: TGTGCCACCAGAAAGGGACGAGGGAACACTGAAGCTTTCTTT. Translated, it gives CATRKGRGNTEAFF.

This clonotype was recorded a few times. V and J are TRBV4-1 and TRBJ2-1; TRBD2 matches at 14 bases. This CDR3 spans 19 amino acids. Germline CDR1 is MGHRA and CDR2 is YSYEKL. The J segment lost 3 bases and the V segment lost 4 bases, leaving 11 bases of the junction unmatched. CDR3 in DNA: TGCGCCAGCAGCCTAAGACTAGCGGGAGGGTCAGTTCTCTACAATGAGCAGTTCTTC. Protein sequence: CASSLRLAGGSVLYNEQFF.

The chain uses TRBV7-2 and TRBJ2-1; 11 bases align to TRBD2. CDR1 is SGHTA, CDR2 FQGNSA, per germline. The CDR3 spans 15 residues. V trimming: 3 bases; J trimming: 4 bases; junction bases outside the gene matches: 2. The CDR3 nucleotides read TGTGCCAGCAGCTTCGGGACTAGCGGTTACAATGAGCAGTTCTTC. Translation gives CASSFGTSGYNEQFF.

This clonotype was found many times. This chain uses TRBV7-9 with TRBJ2-3; D not certain. CDR1 and CDR2 from the germline V gene are SEHNR and FQNEAQ (reference sequence). This CDR3 contains 15 residues. The V and J ends lost 5 bases and 4 bases respectively, with 16 bases between them. The CDR3 DNA sequence: TGTGCCAGCAGCCCCTCCGAGAGTGTTGCAGATACGCAGTATTTT. This gives the protein CASSPSESVADTQYF.

V and J are TRBV11-2 and TRBJ2-3; no firm D call. V lost 4 bases and J lost 10, with 15 bases in between. There are 13 residues in the CDR3. Germline V gene sequence: CDR1 SGHAT, CDR2 FQNNGV. CDR3 sequence (DNA): TGTGCCAGCAGCTCAGACGGGTACCATGCGCAGTATTTT. Its translation: CASSSDGYHAQYF.

This clonotype was found many times. The CDR3 sequence: CASSRREVAYNEQFF. In DNA form, the CDR3 reads TGTGCCAGCAGTAGACGGGAGGTTGCCTACAATGAGCAGTTCTTC. The chain is built from TRBV6-1 and TRBJ2-1, with 7 bases fitting TRBD2. CDR3 length: 15 residues. Losses at the gene ends were 5 bases for V and 2 bases for J; bases not matched to a gene: 6. Germline CDR1 MNHNS, CDR2 SASEGT.

This sequence joins TRBV15 and TRBJ2-7; D gene unclear. The germline CDR1 and CDR2 sequences are LNHNV and YYDKDF (reference sequence). The V and J ends lost 3 bases and 0 bases respectively, with 12 bases between them. The CDR3 contains 15 residues. The CDR3 nucleotides are TGTGCCACCAGCAGGGGCCTCGGCAGCTCCTACGAGCAGTACGTC. Translated: CATSRGLGSSYEQYV.

This clonotype was found many times. The genes are TRBV6-5 and TRBJ2-7; 11 nucleotides match TRBD2. Germline V gene lookup returns CDR1 MNHEY and CDR2 SVGAGI. The CDR3 is made up of 15 amino acids. Trimming at V came to 4 bases and at J to 0 bases, leaving 2 bases not matched to a gene. In DNA, the CDR3 is TGTGCCAGCAGTTCCACTAGCGGGAGCTCCTACGAGCAGTACTTC. It codes for CASSSTSGSSYEQYF.

Notes on this clonotype: The CDR3 carries no conserved terminal phenylalanine or tryptophan, so it likely arises from a read error. V gene TRBV19 combines with J gene TRBJ2-7; the D gene could be TRBD1 or TRBD2 (5 bases each). This CDR3 is built from 15 residues. With 6 bases removed from V and 2 bases from J, the gap between germline ends came to 17 bases. The germline CDR1 and CDR2 sequences are LNHDA and SQIVND (reference sequence). The CDR3 DNA sequence: TGTGCCAGTAGCATGTCCAGGGAGTTTCCCTACGAGCAGTACTCC. It is translated as CASSMSREFPYEQYS.

A word on this clonotype: Given the absence of the conserved phenylalanine or tryptophan at the CDR3 end, a read error is likely. The V call is TRBV5-4, the J call TRBJ2-1, with TRBD2 identical over 10 bases. After removal of 2 bases from V and 9 bases from J, the junction contained 5 bases not matched to a gene. The CDR3 runs to 14 residues. Germline loops: CDR1 SGHNT, CDR2 YYREEE (reference sequence). The CDR3 reads CASSLAGGVSEQFS. The CDR3 bases are TGTGCCAGCAGCTTAGCGGGAGGGGTCAGTGAGCAGTTCTCC.

This clonotype appeared once. J is TRBJ2-3 and V is TRBV10-3, with 8 positions matching TRBD1. Losses at the gene ends were 2 bases for V and 11 bases for J; bases not matched to a gene: 15. CDR1 and CDR2 from the germline V gene are ENHRY and SYGVKD. The CDR3 spans 16 residues. The DNA for the CDR3 is TGTGCCATCAGTGAGACGATGAGGGGACAGGCGGATGAGCAGTATTTT. Its protein product is CAISETMRGQADEQYF.

The J gene is TRBJ2-1, the V gene TRBV15; no definite D call. Between the trimmed V and J ends, which lost 5 bases and 6 bases, there was a span of 17 bases. This CDR3 contains 15 residues. Germline V gene data show CDR1 as LNHNV and CDR2 as YYDKDF (reference sequence). The CDR3 DNA reads as TGTGCCACCAGCCGAACGATGCCCCTATCCAATGAGCAGTTCTTC. It encodes CATSRTMPLSNEQFF.

A remark on this clonotype: The junction does not match germline at one end; this may be a read error. The rearrangement joins TRBV7-9 to TRBJ1-1, with D tentatively TRBD1 (5 bases). The V gene's germline CDR1 is SEHNR and CDR2 FQNEAQ (reference sequence). The CDR3 consists of 15 residues. The CDR3 DNA sequence: TGTGCCAACAGCTTAAACGGACGGAAGGACACTGAAGCTTGCTTT. It specifies CANSLNGRKDTEACF.

The chain couples TRBV11-2 to TRBJ2-3; D gene unclear. CDR3 size: 9 residues. Germline V gene lookup returns CDR1 SGHAT and CDR2 FQNNGV. Trimming took 1 base from V and 10 from J, leaving 0 bases between them. The CDR3 reads CASSLAQYF. CDR3 nucleotides: TGTGCCAGCAGCTTAGCGCAGTATTTT.

This clonotype is deemed medium-sized (0.01 to 0.1%). The chain joins TRBV2 to TRBJ2-5, with D perhaps being TRBD1 or TRBD2 (5 bases each). The CDR3 totals 13 residues. Trimming took off 5 bases at V and 5 bases at J, with 12 bases between the two ends. Germline V gives CDR1 SNHLY, CDR2 FYNNEI. CDR3 amino acids: CASSLGTGETQYF. DNA for the CDR3: TGTGCCAGCAGTTTGGGGACGGGGGAGACCCAGTACTTC.

J is TRBJ1-1 and V is TRBV29-1; D uncertain. The CDR3 is made up of 15 amino acids. Germline CDR1 SQVTM, CDR2 ANQGSEA. V shed 7 bases and J shed 5 bases, with 23 bases lying between them. For the CDR3, the DNA is TGCAGCGCCATAGCGGGATTTAGCACAGATACTGAAGCTTTCTTT. Translated: CSAIAGFSTDTEAFF.

The chain uses TRBV20-1 and TRBJ2-2; D uncertain. Trimming left V 1 base short and J 7 bases short, with 4 bases between. Germline V gene data show CDR1 as DFQATT and CDR2 as SNEGSKA (reference sequence). This CDR3 contains 11 residues. In DNA form, the CDR3 reads TGCAGTGCTAGAGCTAGCGGGGAGCTGTTTTTT. Encoded protein: CSARASGELFF.

This chain links TRBV20-1 with TRBJ2-7, with 7 bases aligning to TRBD1. Losses at the gene ends were 2 bases for V and 2 bases for J; bases not matched to a gene: 9. Germline values: CDR1 DFQATT, CDR2 SNEGSKA (reference sequence). The CDR3 totals 15 residues. CDR3 region: CSARSRAGTAYEQYF. Here the CDR3 DNA reads TGCAGTGCTAGATCTCGCGCAGGGACAGCCTACGAGCAGTACTTC.